This entry describes one T cell receptor beta chain. Its specific antigen is unknown. Base qualities were left out, and no much larger clone turns up one base away. This specimen belongs to a study of memory CD4+ T cells and cytomegalovirus serostatus (dated by TCRdb to the late 2010s). Broadly, across the study: The cohort comprised 33 healthy Belgian adults, 9 CMV seropositive and some 25 CMV seronegative. CD4+ memory TCRbeta repertoires of a Belgian cohort with known cytomegalovirus serostatus were sequenced in order to replicate a published TCR-based CMV serostatus classifier. Beyond this particular receptor, the publication reports: Of 164 previously reported CMV-associated TCRbeta sequences, approximately 70 appeared in the CD4+ memory repertoires, each in one to five individuals. A median bootstrapped AUC of almost 0.96 with a 95% CI of 0.76-1.00 was achieved on the Belgian cohort by the original-framework classifier. CMV serostatus prediction reached a median bootstrapped AUC of roughly 0.95 with the original framework and 0.91 with a US-trained random forest. The results were interpreted as suggesting that the CMV-associated TCR signature is mostly present in the CD4+ memory repertoire. Only CD4+CD45RO+ memory cells were sequenced, in contrast to the original study, which included naive and memory CD4+ and CD8+ populations.

The CDR3 runs 13 residues from the cysteine to the phenylalanine. Only the CDR3 portion is preserved as DNA: 39 bases, with reading frame beginning at the first base. For CDR1 and CDR2, the germline V gene (reference sequence) lists PRHDT and FYEKMQ. V drops 6 bases and J drops 7 bases, leaving 16 bases in between. The Quick-DNA Microprep Kit was used to extract genomic DNA from the sorted cells. TCRbeta DNA was amplified with the immunoSEQ hsTCRbeta kit following the manufacturer's protocol. An Illumina MiSeq instrument was used to sequence the TCRbeta libraries. The authors' pipeline ran thus. Once out-of-frame sequences had been removed, approximately 2,000,000 distinct TCRbeta sequences were left, which works out to an average of roughly 72,000 per individual. Each individual was scored using the number of 160 or so previously reported CMV-associated TCRbeta sequences that the individual carried and the total number of productive distinct TCRbeta sequences. A beta-binomial model was reimplemented in Python, and random forests from scikit-learn, run with default parameters, were trained on data from the US cohort. Classifier performance on the Belgian cohort was reported as the median AUC with percentile confidence intervals calculated over 10,000 bootstrap iterations. As stored in TCRdb, this immuneACCESS dataset retains in-frame rearrangements with V and J assigned. A fraction of the clones does not appear; measured against another copy, unresolved V genes explain less than half of the discrepancy, and the remainder lacks a known reason. V, J and clone size reflect that table, while D and trimming were determined from the DNA. Here the sample has over 45,000 clones; roughly 84% occur a single time. Jointly, the top ten make up roughly 0.5% of the sample.

Single viable CD3+CD4+CD8-CD45RO+ cells were sorted as memory CD4+ T cells on a FACSAria II. To determine CMV serostatus, a Roche Elecsys assay was used that detects serum IgG against CMV pp150, pp28, p38 and p52. Once the samples were thawed, total CD4+ T cells were enriched through positive selection using CD4 magnetic microbeads. The samples came from a different study that was designed specifically to examine the CD4+ T cell memory repertoire. Peripheral blood mononuclear cells were isolated and cryopreserved following standard operating procedures; serum was stored at -80 °C. CD3-PerCP (BW264/56), CD4-APC (RPA-T4), CD45RO-PE (UCHT1) and CD8-Pacific Orange (3B5) antibodies were used for staining, and non-viable cells were excluded with Sytox blue.

The sequencing sample was made of memory CD4+ T cells from blood. This sequence uses TRBV13 and TRBJ2-7, with the D gene uncertain. The TCR was taken from an adult in good health and CMV-seronegative. Some clones in this sample may be carry-over from other donors' samples. The DNA reads TGTGCCAGCAGACAGTCGGCCCGCTTGGAGCAGTACTTC. It translates to CASRQSARLEQYF.